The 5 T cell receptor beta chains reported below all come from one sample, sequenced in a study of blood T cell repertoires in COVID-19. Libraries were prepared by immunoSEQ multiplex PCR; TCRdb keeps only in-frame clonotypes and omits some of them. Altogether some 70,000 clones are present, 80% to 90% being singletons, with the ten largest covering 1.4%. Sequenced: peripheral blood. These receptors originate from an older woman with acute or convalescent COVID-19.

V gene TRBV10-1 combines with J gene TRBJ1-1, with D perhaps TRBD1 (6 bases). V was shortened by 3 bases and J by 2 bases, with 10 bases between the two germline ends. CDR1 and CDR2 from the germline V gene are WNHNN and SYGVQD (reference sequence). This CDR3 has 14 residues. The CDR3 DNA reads TGCGCCAGCAGTGACCGGGACACCAACACTGAAGCTTTCTTT. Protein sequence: CASSDRDTNTEAFF.

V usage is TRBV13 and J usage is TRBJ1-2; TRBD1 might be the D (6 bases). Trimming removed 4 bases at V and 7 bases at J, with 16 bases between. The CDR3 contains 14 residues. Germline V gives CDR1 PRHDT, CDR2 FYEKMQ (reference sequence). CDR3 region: CASSSRTALSGYTF. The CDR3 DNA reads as TGTGCCAGCAGCTCTCGGACAGCCTTATCTGGCTACACCTTC. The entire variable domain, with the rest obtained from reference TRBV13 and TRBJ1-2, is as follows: AAGVIQSPRHLIKEKRETATLKCYPIPRHDTVYWYQQGPGQDPQFLISFYEKMQSDKGSIPDRFSAQQFSDYHSELNMSSLELGDSALYFCASSSRTALSGYTFGSGTRLTVV.

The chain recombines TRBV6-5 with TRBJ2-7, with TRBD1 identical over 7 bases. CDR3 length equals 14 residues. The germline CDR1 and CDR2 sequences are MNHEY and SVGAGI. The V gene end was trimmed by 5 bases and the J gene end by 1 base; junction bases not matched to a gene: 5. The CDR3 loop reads CASSQQGVSYEQYF. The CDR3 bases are TGTGCCAGCAGTCAGCAGGGGGTATCCTACGAGCAGTACTTC.

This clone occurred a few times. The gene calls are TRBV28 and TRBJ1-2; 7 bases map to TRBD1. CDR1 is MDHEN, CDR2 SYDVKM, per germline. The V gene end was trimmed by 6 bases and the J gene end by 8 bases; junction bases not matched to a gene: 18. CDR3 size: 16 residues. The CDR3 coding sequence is TGTGCCAGCAGCCTAGGGGACAGCTTCCCCGGTGAGGGCTACACCTTC. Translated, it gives CASSLGDSFPGEGYTF.

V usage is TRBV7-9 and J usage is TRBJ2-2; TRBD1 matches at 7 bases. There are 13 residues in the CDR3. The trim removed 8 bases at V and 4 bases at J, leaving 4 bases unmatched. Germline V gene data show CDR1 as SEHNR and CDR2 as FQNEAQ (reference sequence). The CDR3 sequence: CASRDRSTGELFF. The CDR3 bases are TGTGCCAGCCGGGACAGAAGCACCGGGGAGCTGTTTTTT.